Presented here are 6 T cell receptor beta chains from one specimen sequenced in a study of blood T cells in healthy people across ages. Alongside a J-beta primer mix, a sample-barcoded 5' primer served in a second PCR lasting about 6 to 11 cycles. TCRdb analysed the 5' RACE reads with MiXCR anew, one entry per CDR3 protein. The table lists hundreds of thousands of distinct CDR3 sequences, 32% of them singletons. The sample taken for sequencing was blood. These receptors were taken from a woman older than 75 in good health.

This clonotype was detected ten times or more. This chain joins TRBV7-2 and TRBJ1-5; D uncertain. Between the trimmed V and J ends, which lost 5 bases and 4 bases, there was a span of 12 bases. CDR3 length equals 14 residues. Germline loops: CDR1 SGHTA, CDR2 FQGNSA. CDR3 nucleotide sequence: TGTGCCAGCAGCGAATGGACGGGAAATCAGCCCCAGCATTTT. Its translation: CASSEWTGNQPQHF.

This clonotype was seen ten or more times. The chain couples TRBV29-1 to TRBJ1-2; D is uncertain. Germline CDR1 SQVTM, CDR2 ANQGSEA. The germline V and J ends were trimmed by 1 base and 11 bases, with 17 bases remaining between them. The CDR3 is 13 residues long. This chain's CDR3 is CSVEGPGRSLYTF. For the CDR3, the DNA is TGCAGCGTTGAAGGGCCCGGCCGCTCGCTTTACACCTTC.

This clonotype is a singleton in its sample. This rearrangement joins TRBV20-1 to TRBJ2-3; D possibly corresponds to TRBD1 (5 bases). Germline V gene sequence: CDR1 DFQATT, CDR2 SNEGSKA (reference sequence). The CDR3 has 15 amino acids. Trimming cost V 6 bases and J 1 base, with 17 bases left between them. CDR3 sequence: CSAAHADSRTDTQYF. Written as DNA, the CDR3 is TGCAGTGCCGCCCATGCCGACAGTCGCACAGATACGCAGTATTTT.

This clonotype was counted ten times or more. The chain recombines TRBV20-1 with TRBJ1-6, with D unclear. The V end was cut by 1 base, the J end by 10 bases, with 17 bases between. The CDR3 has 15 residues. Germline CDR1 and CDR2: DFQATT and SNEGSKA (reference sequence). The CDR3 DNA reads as TGCAGTGCTAGAGGTGCAGCGGCAGGTGACTCACCCCTCCACTTT. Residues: CSARGAAAGDSPLHF.

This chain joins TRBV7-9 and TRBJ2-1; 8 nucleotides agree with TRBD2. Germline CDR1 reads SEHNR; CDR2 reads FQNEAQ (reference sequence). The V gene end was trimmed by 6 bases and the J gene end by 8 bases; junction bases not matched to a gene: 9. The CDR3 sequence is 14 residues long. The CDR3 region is CASRPGLVVDEQFF. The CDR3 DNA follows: TGTGCCAGCAGACCGGGACTAGTGGTGGATGAGCAGTTCTTC.

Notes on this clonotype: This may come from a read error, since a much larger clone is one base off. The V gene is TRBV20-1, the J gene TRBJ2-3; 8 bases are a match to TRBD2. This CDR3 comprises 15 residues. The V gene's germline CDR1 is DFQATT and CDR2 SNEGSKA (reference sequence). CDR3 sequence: CSASSGGGSTDTLYF. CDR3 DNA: TGCAGTGCTTCCTCCGGCGGGGGGAGCACGGATACGCTGTATTTT.